This T cell receptor (beta chain) was identified in a study of blood T cell repertoires in COVID-19. The CDR3 runs 18 residues. The V and J ends lost 3 bases and 5 bases, in that order; junction bases with no gene match: 16. In germline, CDR1 is SGHNT, CDR2 YYREEE (reference sequence). Everyone who took part was roughly 18 to 95 years old, and they came from fewer than 25 US areas. Participant-reported clinical history was the basis for cohort assignment. Per the authors' pipeline: Estimates of nucleated cell counts were drawn from the amplification of reference gene primers. Sequencing was performed with immunoSEQ multiplex PCR; in TCRdb, only in-frame clones are kept and a portion is missing. V, J and clone size reflect that table, while D and trimming were determined from the DNA. The sample holds nearly 250,000 clones, 85% seen once.

The rearrangement joins TRBV5-4 to TRBJ1-4, with 7 positions matching TRBD1. This clonotype originated in a woman in her 50s with acute COVID-19. Sequencing was carried out using PBMCs or T cells enriched from blood (not recorded which). This chain's CDR3 is CASSSVGGRGSGNEKLFF. The DNA of the CDR3 is TGTGCCAGCAGCTCGGTGGGCGGCAGGGGGTCAGGAAATGAAAAACTGTTTTTT.